The present T cell receptor (beta chain) was sequenced within a study of cytomegalovirus exposure and HLA in healthy donors. With respect to this clone: Its antigen is unidentified.

CDR3 size: 13 residues. The germline V gene encodes CDR1 GTSNPN and CDR2 SVGIG (reference sequence). J was trimmed by 8 bases and V by 2 bases; bases with no gene match: 3. Whole-study findings and limits: According to a subsequent analysis, TCR clusters from the first cohort were inclined to appear together in the roughly 120 validation repertoires. Cytomegalovirus-associated TCR beta chains were listed, numbering some 180. Most TCR sequences proved rare, with some public TCRs found in many donors.

Assay used: immunoSEQ multiplex PCR; TCRdb lists only in-frame clones, some missing. The table includes about 180,000 clones, 87% detected once. The sequence came from a woman in her thirties in good health and CMV-seronegative. The sequencing input was PBMCs. The chain joins TRBV30 to TRBJ2-1; 10 bases line up with TRBD1. The CDR3 DNA reads TGTGCCTGGAGTTACGGGACAGGGGATGAGCAGTTCTTC. Protein: CAWSYGTGDEQFF.